Shown below are 12 T cell receptor beta chains from a single sample sequenced in a study of cytomegalovirus exposure and HLA in healthy donors. 60 Vbeta and 13 Jbeta primers were used in PCR. The protocol was immunoSEQ multiplex PCR, while the TCRdb copy is restricted to in-frame clones and leaves out a portion. The sample contains 160,000 or so clones, almost 80% of which appear only once. The sequencing sample was made of PBMCs. The source is a male donor in good health and CMV-seronegative.

The chain employs TRBV7-2 and TRBJ1-6, with D tentatively TRBD1 (5 bases). The CDR3 runs 16 residues. CDR1 is SGHTA, CDR2 FQGNSA, per germline. V was trimmed by 1 base and J by 6 bases, leaving 13 bases between them. The CDR3 region has the DNA TGTGCCAGCAGCTTAGTTGGCAGGGTAGCTAATTCACCCCTCCACTTT. Translation gives CASSLVGRVANSPLHF.

The chain recombines TRBV11-1 with TRBJ2-1; 7 bases match TRBD1. V lost 2 bases, J lost 7 bases, and 8 bases stayed unmatched. This CDR3 has 15 residues. Germline-derived CDR1 and CDR2 are SGHAT and FQDESV (reference sequence). DNA of the CDR3: TGTGCCAGCAGCTTACCCCGGTACAGGGGAAATGAGCAGTTCTTC. This codes for CASSLPRYRGNEQFF.

The rearrangement joins TRBV7-3 to TRBJ2-1; a possible D gene is TRBD2 (6 bases). CDR3 size: 15 residues. Germline loops: CDR1 SGHTA, CDR2 FQGTGA. V dropped 5 bases and J dropped 0 bases, with 11 bases sitting between them. For the CDR3, the DNA is TGTGCCAGCAGCGTTAGCGGTGGCTCCTACAATGAGCAGTTCTTC. Encoded protein: CASSVSGGSYNEQFF.

The genes are TRBV7-2 and TRBJ2-3; D gene uncertain. Trimming removed 5 bases from V and 4 bases from J, with 4 bases in between. In germline, CDR1 is SGHTA, CDR2 FQGNSA. This CDR3 spans 11 amino acids. The CDR3 reads CASSPADTQYF. CDR3 nucleotide sequence: TGTGCCAGCAGCCCGGCAGATACGCAGTATTTT.

V usage is TRBV6-5 and J usage is TRBJ2-5; D may be TRBD1 (5 bases). V gave up 2 bases and J gave up 5 bases, with 12 bases separating them. Per germline, CDR1 MNHEY and CDR2 SVGAGI. The CDR3 has 14 residues. CDR3 protein: CASSYVGATETQYF. CDR3 DNA sequence: TGTGCCAGCAGTTACGTAGGGGCCACCGAGACCCAGTACTTC.

This chain connects TRBV7-6 to TRBJ2-7; possible D gene TRBD1, 5 bases. CDR1 SGHVS and CDR2 FNYEAQ come from the germline V gene. There are 15 residues in the CDR3. V shed 1 base and J shed 5 bases, with 15 bases lying between them. This chain's CDR3 is CASSLDIQDRNEQYF. The CDR3 DNA sequence: TGTGCCAGCAGCTTAGATATACAGGATCGTAACGAGCAGTACTTC.

This clone has only a few counts. This chain uses TRBV19 with TRBJ2-7; 10 bases align to TRBD2. Trimming took 4 bases from V and 3 from J; bases not matched to a gene: 3. The CDR3 has 14 residues. Germline V gene data show CDR1 as LNHDA and CDR2 as SQIVND (reference sequence). CDR3 sequence (DNA): TGTGCCAGTAGTACTAGCGGGAGTGGCTACGAGCAGTACTTC. It yields the protein CASSTSGSGYEQYF.

The rearrangement joins TRBV7-2 to TRBJ2-5; TRBD2 matches 8 bases. Gene TRBJ2-7 matches the end of the DNA better, so the J call may be wrong. The CDR3 is 14 residues long. From germline, CDR1 is SGHTA and CDR2 FQGNSA. The CDR3 reads CASSLSGGTYEQYF. CDR3 DNA: TGTGCCAGCAGCTTAAGCGGGGGTACCTACGAGCAGTACTTC.

As DNA, the CDR3 is TGTGCCAGCGGGGGGGACACGTCGAGAGGAGGGCCCCAGCATTTT. Translating gives CASGGDTSRGGPQHF. The chain combines TRBV2 with TRBJ1-5; D is possibly TRBD1 (6 bases). V lost 8 bases and J lost 9, with 23 bases in between. Germline CDR1 SNHLY, CDR2 FYNNEI. The CDR3 contains 15 residues. Full variable domain (remainder filled in from reference TRBV2 and TRBJ1-5): EPEVTQTPSHQVTQMGQEVILRCVPISNHLYFYWYRQILGQKVEFLVSFYNNEISEKSEIFDDQFSVERPDGSNFTLKIRSTKLEDSAMYFCASGGDTSRGGPQHFGDGTRLSIL.

With regard to this clone: The sample carries other DNA sequences with the same CDR3. The J gene is TRBJ1-2, the V gene TRBV6-1, with 9 bases identical to TRBD1. Per the germline V gene, CDR1 is MNHNS and CDR2 is SASEGT. CDR3 length: 12 amino acids. Unmatched junction bases numbered 4, after V lost 6 bases and J lost 8 bases. For the CDR3, the DNA is TGTGCCAGCAGGAGACAGGGGGTGGGCTACACCTTC. Translation gives CASRRQGVGYTF.

This clone was seen just once. The gene calls are TRBV29-1 and TRBJ2-1; 7 bases are shared with TRBD1. In germline, CDR1 is SQVTM, CDR2 ANQGSEA. The CDR3 loop spans 14 amino acids. With V trimmed by 3 bases and J by 4 bases, 6 bases remained unmatched. In nucleotides, the CDR3 is TGCAGCGTTGAGGCCCTCAGGGGGTACAATGAGCAGTTCTTC. It codes for CSVEALRGYNEQFF.

The V gene is TRBV10-3, the J gene TRBJ1-1, with unresolved D. The CDR3 is 13 amino acids. Germline V gene sequence: CDR1 ENHRY, CDR2 SYGVKD. V was clipped by 4 bases and J by 0 bases, with 6 bases between them. The CDR3, as DNA: TGTGCCATCAGTGCCCAAATGAACACTGAAGCTTTCTTT. This translates into CAISAQMNTEAFF.